The source of this T cell receptor (beta chain) is a study of T-cell reconstitution after alpha-beta-depleted transplantation in children. Broader study findings: T-cell counts and diversity at one year post-transplant came mainly from newly produced T cells.

Unique molecular identifiers were incorporated during preparation of the TCRbeta library. TCRdb redid the calling of the PCR reads with MiXCR, one entry per CDR3 protein. The sample has about 160,000 distinct CDR3 sequences, around 10% seen once. There are many counts of this clonotype. Its specificity is unknown. A junction boundary mismatches the germline segment, possibly from a read error. This TCR was sampled from a boy younger than 10 with acute myeloid leukemia, due to receive a stem cell transplant. The specimen was PBMCs, collected before TCRalphabeta/CD19-depleted stem cell transplant.

The DNA for the CDR3 is TGCAGCGTAGAAGGGGGCAGGGGCACAGATACGCAGTATTTT. It specifies CSVEGGRGTDTQYF. This chain uses TRBV29-1 with TRBJ2-3, with TRBD1 matching 7 bases. There are 14 residues in the CDR3. CDR1 SQVTM and CDR2 ANQGSEA come from the germline V gene.